The next 18 T cell receptor beta chains were all read from a single sample in a study of T cell changes during pregnancy in multiple sclerosis. Using immunoSEQ multiplex PCR, the repertoire was profiled, and TCRdb retains in-frame clones only, with some absent. The sample carries about 39,000 clones, 75% to 95% recorded once. The source was CD4+ T cells from peripheral blood mononuclear cells, collected in the first trimester of pregnancy. The receptors originated from a female donor in good health, enrolled as a control in a pregnancy study.

This clone has just one count. This chain joins TRBV5-1 and TRBJ2-1; 9 bases align to TRBD1. CDR1 SGHRS and CDR2 YFSETQ come from the germline V gene. The CDR3 loop spans 14 amino acids. J was trimmed by 9 bases and V by 4 bases; bases with no gene match: 8. CDR3 sequence reads: CASSRTGVTIEQFF. Here the CDR3 DNA reads TGCGCCAGCAGCCGGACAGGGGTCACAATTGAGCAGTTCTTC.

The chain combines TRBV9 with TRBJ1-2, with D perhaps matching TRBD1 (5 bases). V shed 1 base and J shed 0 bases, with 10 bases lying between them. This CDR3 comprises 15 residues. Germline lookup yields CDR1 SGDLS and CDR2 YYNGEE. The CDR3 sequence is CASSVLDTSNYGYTF. DNA for the CDR3: TGTGCCAGCAGCGTATTGGACACGTCTAACTATGGCTACACCTTC.

The chain links TRBV2 to TRBJ1-4, with 7 bases aligning to TRBD1. This CDR3 contains 15 residues. Germline CDR1 reads SNHLY; CDR2 reads FYNNEI. With V trimmed by 6 bases and J by 6 bases, 10 bases remained unmatched. The CDR3 nucleotides are TGTGCCAGCAGGCCAAACAGGGGTCTACATGAAAAACTGTTTTTT. It encodes CASRPNRGLHEKLFF.

The chain recombines TRBV28 with TRBJ1-2, with D uncertain. Trimming removed 2 bases from V and 4 bases from J, with 8 bases in between. The germline V gene has CDR1 MDHEN and CDR2 SYDVKM. The CDR3 is made up of 13 amino acids. The CDR3, as DNA: TGTGCCAGCAGTTTACCCCCCCTCTATGGCTACACCTTC. This translates into CASSLPPLYGYTF.

V and J are TRBV30 and TRBJ2-7, with D tentatively TRBD1 (6 bases). V was clipped by 2 bases and J by 9 bases, with 14 bases between them. Looked up from germline, CDR1 is GTSNPN and CDR2 is SVGIG (reference sequence). The CDR3 sequence is 12 residues long. CDR3 bases: TGTGCCTGGAGTCTCCAGGGGATGGGGCAGTACTTC. It yields the protein CAWSLQGMGQYF.

The chain employs TRBV19 and TRBJ1-3, with TRBD1 identical over 7 bases. The CDR3 loop spans 16 amino acids. The germline gives CDR1 LNHDA, CDR2 SQIVND (reference sequence). After removal of 3 bases from V and 0 bases from J, the junction contained 5 bases not matched to a gene. The CDR3 protein is CASSMMGQISGNTIYF. CDR3 bases: TGTGCCAGTAGTATGATGGGACAGATCTCTGGAAACACCATATATTTT.

By share, this clone ranks as medium-sized. The chain has TRBV4-1 and TRBJ1-1; D is unresolved. This CDR3 has 16 amino acids. Per germline, CDR1 MGHRA and CDR2 YSYEKL. V lost 2 bases to trimming and J lost 0 bases, with 13 bases between them. CDR3 sequence reads: CASSQRIELVNTEAFF. DNA for the CDR3: TGCGCCAGCAGCCAACGAATAGAGTTGGTGAACACTGAAGCTTTCTTT.

The chain has TRBV6-1 and TRBJ1-5; D is unresolved. The CDR3 covers 15 residues. Germline V gene lookup returns CDR1 MNHNS and CDR2 SASEGT. V lost 6 bases and J lost 4, with 16 bases in between. CDR3 in DNA: TGTGCCAGCAGGTGGGAGCTCCCGGGTAATCAGCCCCAGCATTTT. Protein product: CASRWELPGNQPQHF.

The rearrangement joins TRBV7-2 to TRBJ1-1; D is undetermined. V shed 1 base and J shed 3 bases, with 6 bases lying between them. Germline V CDR1 and CDR2: SGHTA, FQGNSA. The CDR3 spans 13 residues. The CDR3 sequence: CASSLEQYTEAFF. For the CDR3, the DNA is TGTGCCAGCAGCTTAGAACAGTACACTGAAGCTTTCTTT.

This chain links TRBV5-1 with TRBJ1-4, with unresolved D. V was shortened by 4 bases and J by 0 bases, with 7 bases between the two germline ends. The CDR3 runs to 14 residues. Germline V gene lookup returns CDR1 SGHRS and CDR2 YFSETQ. The DNA for the CDR3 is TGCGCCAGCAGCCACTATACAACTAATGAAAAACTGTTTTTT. Encoded protein: CASSHYTTNEKLFF.

This chain connects TRBV7-9 to TRBJ1-1; D is possibly TRBD1 (5 bases). CDR1 is SEHNR and CDR2 is FQNEAQ in the germline V gene (reference sequence). This CDR3 has 13 amino acids. The V end lost 5 bases, the J end lost 5 bases, and 12 bases lay between the germline ends. CDR3 coding DNA: TGTGCCAGCAGCGGTCAAGGGGTGACTGAAGCTTTCTTT. It encodes CASSGQGVTEAFF.

V and J are TRBV7-9 and TRBJ2-5; D unresolved. The CDR3 contains 15 residues. In germline, CDR1 is SEHNR, CDR2 FQNEAQ (reference sequence). The V end was cut by 1 base, the J end by 1 base, with 10 bases between. CDR3 sequence reads: CASSLGEVVQETQYF. In nucleotides, the CDR3 is TGTGCCAGCAGCTTAGGAGAGGTGGTCCAAGAGACCCAGTACTTC.

The rearrangement uses TRBV5-1 and TRBJ2-7; a weak D match, TRBD2 (6 bases). Germline V CDR1 and CDR2: SGHRS, YFSETQ. Trimming took off 5 bases at V and 5 bases at J, with 17 bases between the two ends. CDR3 length: 14 residues. CDR3 protein: CASRAQPGLDEQYF. The CDR3 DNA reads TGCGCCAGCAGGGCCCAGCCGGGACTGGACGAGCAGTACTTC. Filled out from reference TRBV5-1 and TRBJ2-7, the complete variable domain reads KAGVTQTPRYLIKTRGQQVTLSCSPISGHRSVSWYQQTPGQGLQFLFEYFSETQRNKGNFPGRFSGRQFSNSRSEMNVSTLELGDSALYLCASRAQPGLDEQYFGPGTRLTVT.

The chain links TRBV7-2 to TRBJ1-2; TRBD1 aligns across 7 bases. Germline-derived CDR1 and CDR2 are SGHTA and FQGNSA. The CDR3 covers 14 residues. V dropped 5 bases and J dropped 7; count of bases not matched to a gene: 10. CDR3 coding DNA: TGTGCCAGCAGCCTCCGGCGGGACAGCACTGGCTACACCTTC. The encoded protein is CASSLRRDSTGYTF.

CDR3 DNA: TGCGCCAGCAGCTTGGAGACAGGGAGGTCGGGGGAGCAGTACTTC. Translated, it gives CASSLETGRSGEQYF. V and J are TRBV5-1 and TRBJ2-7; D may be TRBD1 (7 bases). The CDR3 totals 15 residues. V lost 0 bases, J lost 7 bases, and 17 bases lay in between. CDR1 is SGHRS and CDR2 is YFSETQ in the germline V gene.

The chain links TRBV18 to TRBJ2-5; 7 bases are shared with TRBD1. J lost 2 bases, V lost 6 bases, and 9 bases had no gene match. The CDR3 loop spans 15 amino acids. CDR1 is KGHSH, CDR2 LQKENI, per germline. The CDR3 DNA reads as TGTGCCAGCTCTCCGGGACAGAATATTCAAGAGACCCAGTACTTC. Amino acid sequence: CASSPGQNIQETQYF.

The chain carries TRBV7-3 and TRBJ2-7; 9 positions match TRBD2. The V gene's germline CDR1 is SGHTA and CDR2 FQGTGA. This CDR3 comprises 16 residues. V lost 5 bases, J lost 4 bases, and 12 bases stayed unmatched. CDR3 protein: CASSNLLASGVYEQYF. CDR3 sequence (DNA): TGTGCCAGCAGCAATCTATTGGCTAGCGGGGTATACGAGCAGTACTTC.

V gene TRBV2 combines with J gene TRBJ2-3; a weak D match, TRBD2 (7 bases). Per the germline V gene, CDR1 is SNHLY and CDR2 is FYNNEI. V was trimmed by 6 bases and J by 4 bases, leaving 17 bases between them. The CDR3 has 15 amino acids. The CDR3 DNA is TGTGCCAGCAGAAAAGGAGGGGGGGTGGCAGATACGCAGTATTTT. This gives the protein CASRKGGGVADTQYF. Drawing the rest from reference TRBV2 and TRBJ2-3, the complete variable domain is EPEVTQTPSHQVTQMGQEVILRCVPISNHLYFYWYRQILGQKVEFLVSFYNNEISEKSEIFDDQFSVERPDGSNFTLKIRSTKLEDSAMYFCASRKGGGVADTQYFGPGTRLTVL.